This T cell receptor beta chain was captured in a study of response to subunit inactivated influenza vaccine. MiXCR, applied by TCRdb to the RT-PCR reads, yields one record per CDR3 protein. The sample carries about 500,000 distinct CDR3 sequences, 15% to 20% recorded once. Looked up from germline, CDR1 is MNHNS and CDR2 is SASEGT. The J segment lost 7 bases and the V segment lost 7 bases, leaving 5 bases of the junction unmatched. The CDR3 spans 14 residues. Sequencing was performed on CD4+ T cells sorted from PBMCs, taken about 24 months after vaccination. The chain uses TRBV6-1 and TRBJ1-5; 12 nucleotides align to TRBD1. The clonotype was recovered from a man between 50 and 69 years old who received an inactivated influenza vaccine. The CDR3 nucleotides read TGTGCCAGCACCCGGGGACAGGGGGCCCAGCCCCAGCATTTT. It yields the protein CASTRGQGAQPQHF.